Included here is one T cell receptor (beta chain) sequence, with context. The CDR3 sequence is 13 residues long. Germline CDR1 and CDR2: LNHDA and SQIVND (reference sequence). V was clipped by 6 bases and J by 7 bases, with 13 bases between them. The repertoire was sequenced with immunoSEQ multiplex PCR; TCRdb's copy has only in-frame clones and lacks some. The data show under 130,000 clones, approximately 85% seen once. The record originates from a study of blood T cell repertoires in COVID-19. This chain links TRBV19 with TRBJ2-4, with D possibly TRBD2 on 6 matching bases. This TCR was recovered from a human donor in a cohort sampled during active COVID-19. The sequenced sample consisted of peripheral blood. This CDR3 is CASRPTSGNIQYF. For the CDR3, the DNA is TGTGCCAGTAGGCCGACTAGTGGTAACATTCAGTACTTC.